This T cell receptor (beta chain) was retrieved from a study of Graves' ophthalmopathy and Graves' hyperthyroidism. Study-level points and caveats: Blood repertoires reportedly contained most expanded thyroid clonotypes above 0.001 frequency. For predicting ophthalmopathy progression, the model had 70.59% sensitivity and approximately 72% specificity.

Germline loops: CDR1 MDHEN, CDR2 SYDVKM. Trimming pared 3 bases from V and 1 base from J, leaving 7 bases between. The CDR3 contains 14 residues. Patients were excluded if they had other autoimmune diseases or uncontrolled infections, and likewise if pregnancy or lactation applied. Diagnostic conclusions were grounded in clinical symptoms, serum thyroxine, TRAb, thyroid ultrasound and orbital computed tomography. RNA transcripts were the source from which TCR beta CDR3 regions were amplified. Investigators did first-round RT-PCR with HTBI primers, then second-round multiplex PCR. TCRdb re-called the multiplex PCR reads through MiXCR, storing one row per CDR3 protein. Of roughly 610,000 distinct CDR3 sequences in the sample, over 20% were seen once. This clonotype was picked up many times. No antigen is known for it.

Specimen: peripheral blood. The origin of this receptor is a young woman with stable Graves' hyperthyroidism. Some clones in this sample may be carry-over from other donors' samples. The rearrangement uses TRBV28 and TRBJ1-5; D is ambiguous. The CDR3 DNA reads TGTGCCAGCAGTTTTGGTATGAGCAATCAGCCCCAGCATTTT. Translation: CASSFGMSNQPQHF.